The 8 T cell receptor beta chains below come from one sample, sequenced in a study of CD8 T cells in Susac syndrome. RNA in amounts of 0.5 to 1 ug was reverse transcribed with random hexamers. MiXCR, run by TCRdb on the immunoSEQ multiplex PCR reads, gives a single entry per CDR3 protein. The table includes roughly 200,000 distinct CDR3 sequences, around 94% detected once. Sequenced: CD4+ T cells from PBMCs. These receptors all come from a human donor with Susac syndrome.

V gene TRBV12-3 or TRBV12-4 combines with J gene TRBJ1-1, with D unclear. This CDR3 is 12 amino acids long. V was trimmed by 7 bases and J by 2 bases, leaving 8 bases between them. CDR3 sequence: CASMRSNTEAFF. The CDR3 nucleotides read TGTGCCAGCATGAGGAGTAACACTGAAGCTTTCTTT.

This rearrangement joins TRBV30 to TRBJ2-3; the D is unclear. The CDR3 contains 13 residues. V was shortened by 5 bases and J by 2 bases, with 11 bases between the two germline ends. Germline V gene data show CDR1 as GTSNPN and CDR2 as SVGIG (reference sequence). CDR3 residues: CAWAGANTDTQYF. Written as DNA, the CDR3 is TGTGCCTGGGCAGGCGCTAACACAGATACGCAGTATTTT.

The V gene is TRBV7-2, the J gene TRBJ2-3; perhaps TRBD2 as D (6 bases). V was cut by 5 bases and J by 2 bases, with 17 bases left in between. Germline lookup yields CDR1 SGHTA and CDR2 FQGNSA. This CDR3 region has 16 residues. CDR3 region: CASSLTGGPITDTQYF. The DNA for the CDR3 is TGTGCCAGCAGCCTCACAGGAGGGCCAATCACAGATACGCAGTATTTT.

The chain uses TRBV7-8 and TRBJ2-7; no definite D call. CDR1 SGHVS and CDR2 FQNEAQ come from the germline V gene. The CDR3 extends over 13 amino acids. V was trimmed by 4 bases and J by 5 bases, leaving 12 bases between them. The DNA for the CDR3 is TGTGCCAGCAGCTCCCAAACGTTGGACGAGCAGTACTTC. It encodes CASSSQTLDEQYF.

The J gene is TRBJ1-1, the V gene TRBV2, with D unclear. Between the trimmed V and J ends, which lost 7 bases and 0 bases, there was a span of 12 bases. Germline CDR1 and CDR2: SNHLY and FYNNEI. CDR3 length: 14 amino acids. The CDR3 protein is CASKRTNMNTEAFF. CDR3 sequence (DNA): TGTGCCAGCAAGAGGACGAATATGAACACTGAAGCTTTCTTT. The whole variable domain, remainder taken from reference TRBV2 and TRBJ1-1, is EPEVTQTPSHQVTQMGQEVILRCVPISNHLYFYWYRQILGQKVEFLVSFYNNEISEKSEIFDDQFSVERPDGSNFTLKIRSTKLEDSAMYFCASKRTNMNTEAFFGQGTRLTVV.

This chain joins TRBV28 and TRBJ2-7, with TRBD1 matching 9 bases. CDR3 length: 16 residues. V gave up 2 bases and J gave up 3 bases; unmatched junction bases: 8. Looked up from germline, CDR1 is MDHEN and CDR2 is SYDVKM. The CDR3 loop is CASSLSGWGQGYEQYF. The CDR3 DNA reads TGTGCCAGCAGTTTAAGCGGTTGGGGACAGGGCTACGAGCAGTACTTC.

V is TRBV2 and J is TRBJ1-1; D is possibly TRBD1 (5 bases). This CDR3 comprises 13 residues. With 10 bases removed from V and 5 bases from J, the gap between germline ends came to 17 bases. Germline V gene sequence: CDR1 SNHLY, CDR2 FYNNEI. The CDR3 loop is CATEGHSVTEAFF. The CDR3 coding sequence is TGTGCCACCGAAGGACATTCGGTTACTGAAGCTTTCTTT.

The rearrangement uses TRBV20-1 and TRBJ2-1; 14 bases map to TRBD2. The CDR3 runs 15 residues. V dropped 7 bases and J dropped 6; count of bases not matched to a gene: 8. Looked up from germline, CDR1 is DFQATT and CDR2 is SNEGSKA (reference sequence). CDR3 protein: CSVNEGLAGANEQFF. CDR3 DNA: TGCAGTGTAAACGAGGGACTAGCGGGAGCCAATGAGCAGTTCTTC.